This record covers a single TCR beta chain. As yet, its antigen is unknown. This CDR3 has 15 residues. CDR1 is SGHVS, CDR2 FQNEAQ, per germline. After removal of 8 bases from V and 8 bases from J, the junction contained 12 bases not matched to a gene. PCR used 60 Vbeta primers and 13 Jbeta primers. The method was immunoSEQ multiplex PCR; TCRdb's version includes in-frame clones alone and lacks a portion of them. This sample has about 170,000 clones, with 80% found just once. This specimen belongs to a study of cytomegalovirus exposure and HLA in healthy donors. Turning to the study itself: Earlier work reported roughly 120 million unique TCR beta sequences from approximately 180 million T cells.

Points from the study as a whole: An apparent linkage of common viral pathogens to several of the most significant clusters emerged in a later analysis. The study listed some 160 cytomegalovirus-associated TCR beta chains. The majority of TCR sequences were rare, yet some public TCRs appeared in many donors.

The sample taken for sequencing was PBMCs. The receptor was derived from a male donor in good health and CMV-seronegative. The chain employs TRBV7-8 and TRBJ1-4; 9 bases fit TRBD1. The DNA for the CDR3 is TGTGCCAGCGCGGATGGACAGGGGTTTTGGGAAAAACTGTTTTTT. This sequence encodes CASADGQGFWEKLFF.